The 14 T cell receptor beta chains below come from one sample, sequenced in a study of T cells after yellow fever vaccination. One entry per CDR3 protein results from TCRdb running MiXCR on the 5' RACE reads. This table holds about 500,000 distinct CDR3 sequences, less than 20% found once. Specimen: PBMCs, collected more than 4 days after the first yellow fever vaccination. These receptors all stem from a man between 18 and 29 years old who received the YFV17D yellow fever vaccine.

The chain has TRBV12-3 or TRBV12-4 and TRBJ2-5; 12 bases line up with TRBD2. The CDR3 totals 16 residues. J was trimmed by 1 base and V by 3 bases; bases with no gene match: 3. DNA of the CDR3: TGTGCCAGCAGTTTTCTAGCGGGGGGGTCCCAAGAGACCCAGTACTTC. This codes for CASSFLAGGSQETQYF.

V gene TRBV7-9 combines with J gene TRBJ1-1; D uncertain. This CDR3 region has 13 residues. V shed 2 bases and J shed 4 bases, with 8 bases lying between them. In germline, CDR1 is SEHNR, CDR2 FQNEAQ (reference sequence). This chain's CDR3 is CASSLSEATEAFF. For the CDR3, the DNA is TGTGCCAGCAGCTTATCGGAGGCCACTGAAGCTTTCTTT. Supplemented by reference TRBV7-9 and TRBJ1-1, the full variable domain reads DTGVSQNPRHKITKRGQNVTFRCDPISEHNRLYWYRQTLGQGPEFLTYFQNEAQLEKSRLLSDRFSAERPKGSFSTLEIQRTEQGDSAMYLCASSLSEATEAFFGQGTRLTVV.

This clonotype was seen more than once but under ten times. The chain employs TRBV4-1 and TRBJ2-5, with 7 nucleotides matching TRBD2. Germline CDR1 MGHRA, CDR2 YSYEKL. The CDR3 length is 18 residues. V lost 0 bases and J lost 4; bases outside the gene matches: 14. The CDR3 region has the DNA TGCGCCAGCAGCCAAGATATCGGGGGGTTGGCGAGTAGAGAGACCCAGTACTTC. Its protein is CASSQDIGGLASRETQYF.

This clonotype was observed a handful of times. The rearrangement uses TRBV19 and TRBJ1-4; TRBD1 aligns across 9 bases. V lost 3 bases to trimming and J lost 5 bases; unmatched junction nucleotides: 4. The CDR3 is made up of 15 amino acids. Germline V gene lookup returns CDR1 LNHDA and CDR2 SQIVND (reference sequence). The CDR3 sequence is CASSIRTGENEKLFF. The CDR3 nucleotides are TGTGCCAGTAGTATCCGGACAGGGGAGAATGAAAAACTGTTTTTT.

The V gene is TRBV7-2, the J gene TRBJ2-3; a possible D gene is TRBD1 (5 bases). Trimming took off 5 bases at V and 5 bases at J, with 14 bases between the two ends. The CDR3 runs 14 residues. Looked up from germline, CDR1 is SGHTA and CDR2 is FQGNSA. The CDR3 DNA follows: TGTGCCAGCAGCCCTGACAGACAAGTAGATACGCAGTATTTT. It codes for CASSPDRQVDTQYF.

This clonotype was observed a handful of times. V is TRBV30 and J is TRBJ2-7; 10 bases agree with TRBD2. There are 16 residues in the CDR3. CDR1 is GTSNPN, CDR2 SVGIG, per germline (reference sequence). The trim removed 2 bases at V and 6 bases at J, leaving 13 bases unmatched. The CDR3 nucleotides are TGTGCCTGGAGTAAGGGACTAGCGTGGGAAGGGCGCGAGCAGTACTTC. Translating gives CAWSKGLAWEGREQYF. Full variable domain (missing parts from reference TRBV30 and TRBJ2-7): SQTIHQWPATLVQPVGSPLSLECTVEGTSNPNLYWYRQAAGRGLQLLFYSVGIGQISSEVPQNLSASRPQDRQFILSSKKLLLSDSGFYLCAWSKGLAWEGREQYFGPGTRLTVT.

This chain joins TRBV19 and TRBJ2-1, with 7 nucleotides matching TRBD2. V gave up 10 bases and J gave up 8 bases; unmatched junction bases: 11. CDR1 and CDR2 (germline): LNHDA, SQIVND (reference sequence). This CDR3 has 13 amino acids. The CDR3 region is CATQRGGSDEQFF. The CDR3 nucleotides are TGTGCCACCCAACGGGGAGGGTCCGATGAGCAGTTCTTC.

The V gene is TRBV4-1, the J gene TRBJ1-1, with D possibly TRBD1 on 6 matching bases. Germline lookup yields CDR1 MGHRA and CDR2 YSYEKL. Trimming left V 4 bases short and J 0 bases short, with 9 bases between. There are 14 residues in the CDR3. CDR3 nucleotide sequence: TGCGCCAGCAGCCGGGGGGGCCTGAACACTGAAGCTTTCTTT. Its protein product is CASSRGGLNTEAFF.

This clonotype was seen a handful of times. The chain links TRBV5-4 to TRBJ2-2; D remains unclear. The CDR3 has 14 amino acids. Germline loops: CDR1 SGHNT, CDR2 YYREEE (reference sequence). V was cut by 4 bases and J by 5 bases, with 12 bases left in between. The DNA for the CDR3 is TGTGCCAGCAGCCGGGCCTGGGGAACCGGGGAGCTGTTTTTT. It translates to CASSRAWGTGELFF.

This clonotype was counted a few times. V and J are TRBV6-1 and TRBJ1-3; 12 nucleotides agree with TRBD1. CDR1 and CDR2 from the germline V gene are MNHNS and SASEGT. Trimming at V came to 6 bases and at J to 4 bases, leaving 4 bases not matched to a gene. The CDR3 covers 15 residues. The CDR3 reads CASSRGQGAGNTIYF. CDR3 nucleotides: TGTGCCAGCAGCAGGGGACAGGGGGCAGGAAACACCATATATTTT.

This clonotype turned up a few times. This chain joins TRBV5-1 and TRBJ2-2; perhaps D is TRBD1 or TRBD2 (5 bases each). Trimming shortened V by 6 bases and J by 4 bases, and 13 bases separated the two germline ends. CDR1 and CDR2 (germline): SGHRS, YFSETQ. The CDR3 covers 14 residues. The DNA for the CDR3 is TGCGCCAGCAACCCTCGGGACCTCACCGGGGAGCTGTTTTTT. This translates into CASNPRDLTGELFF.

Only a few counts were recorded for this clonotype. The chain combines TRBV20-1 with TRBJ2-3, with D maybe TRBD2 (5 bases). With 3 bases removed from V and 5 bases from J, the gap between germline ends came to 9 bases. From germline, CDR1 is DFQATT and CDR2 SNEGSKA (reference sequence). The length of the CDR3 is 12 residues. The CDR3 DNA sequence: TGCAGTGCTAGGGCTAGCTTAGATACGCAGTATTTT. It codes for CSARASLDTQYF.

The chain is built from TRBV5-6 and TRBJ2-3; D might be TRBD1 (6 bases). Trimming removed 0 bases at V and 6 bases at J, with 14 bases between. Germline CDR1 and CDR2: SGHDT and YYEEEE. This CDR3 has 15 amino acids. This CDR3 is CASSLEAAGEDTQYF. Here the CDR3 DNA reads TGTGCCAGCAGCTTGGAAGCGGCAGGGGAGGATACGCAGTATTTT.

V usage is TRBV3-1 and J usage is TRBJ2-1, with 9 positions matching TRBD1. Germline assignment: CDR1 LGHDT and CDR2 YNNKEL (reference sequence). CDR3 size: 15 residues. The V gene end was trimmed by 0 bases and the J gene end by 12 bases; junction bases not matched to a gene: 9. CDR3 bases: TGTGCCAGCAGCCAAGATGTGGGGACAGGGCTGGTGCAGTTCTTC. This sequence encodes CASSQDVGTGLVQFF.